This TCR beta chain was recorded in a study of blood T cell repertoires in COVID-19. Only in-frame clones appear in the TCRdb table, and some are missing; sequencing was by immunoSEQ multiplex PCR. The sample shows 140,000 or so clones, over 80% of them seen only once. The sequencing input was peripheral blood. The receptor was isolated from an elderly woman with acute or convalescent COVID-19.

CDR3 in amino acids: CASSRPGTKQNEQFF. CDR3 DNA sequence: TGTGCCAGCAGCCGTCCCGGGACTAAGCAAAATGAGCAGTTCTTC. V is TRBV7-3 and J is TRBJ2-1; 7 bases line up with TRBD2. V lost 5 bases and J lost 7; bases outside the gene matches: 11. Germline V CDR1 and CDR2: SGHTA, FQGTGA. CDR3 length: 15 residues.